The next 12 T cell receptor beta chains were all read from a single sample in a study of blood T cell repertoires in COVID-19 (TCRdb year 2020). Library generation was performed with the immunoSEQ multiplex PCR assay. The source is immuneACCESS, and TCRdb retained only in-frame sequences with V and J called. Part of the clones is not carried over; for the studies checked, unresolved V genes explain less than half of this, and the remainder is unexplained. The sample profile shows 150,000 to 170,000 clones; roughly four fifths of them were found once. The ten largest clones take up more than 5.5% of the sample. The sample comprised PBMCs or T cells enriched from blood (not recorded which). These receptors came from a man aged 50-59 years who had recovered from COVID-19.

The chain carries TRBV7-3 and TRBJ2-2, with D perhaps matching TRBD1 or TRBD2 (5 bases each). From germline, CDR1 is SGHTA and CDR2 FQGTGA. CDR3 length: 16 amino acids. V dropped 4 bases and J dropped 2 bases, with 14 bases sitting between them. CDR3 DNA sequence: TGTGCCAGCAGCTCAACGGGGCAGAGAAACACCGGGGAGCTGTTTTTT. This sequence encodes CASSSTGQRNTGELFF.

The chain employs TRBV7-2 and TRBJ1-1; 7 bases are shared with TRBD1. The ends lost 5 bases at V and 3 bases at J; junction bases unmatched: 3. CDR1 SGHTA and CDR2 FQGNSA come from the germline V gene. This CDR3 contains 13 residues. The CDR3 protein is CASSHTGDTEAFF. CDR3 DNA: TGTGCCAGCAGCCATACAGGGGACACTGAAGCTTTCTTT.

The J gene is TRBJ1-6, the V gene TRBV3-1 (or the pseudogene TRBV3-2), with TRBD1 matching over 8 bases. Germline V gene sequence: CDR1 LGHDT, CDR2 YNNKEL (reference sequence). V lost 1 base, J lost 10 bases, and 12 bases stayed unmatched. The CDR3 is 17 amino acids. The CDR3: CASSQVMETGEGSPLHF. The CDR3 DNA reads as TGTGCCAGCAGCCAAGTAATGGAGACAGGGGAGGGATCACCCCTCCACTTT.

This clone was observed once. This chain connects TRBV9 to TRBJ1-2; no clear D. Trimming cost V 0 bases and J 12 bases, with 21 bases left between them. This CDR3 is built from 15 residues. Germline V gene lookup returns CDR1 SGDLS and CDR2 YYNGEE. For the CDR3, the DNA is TGTGCCAGCAGCGTAGGCTCTCATTCGGCAGGTTTGAACACCTTC. Residues: CASSVGSHSAGLNTF.

This sequence joins TRBV7-8 and TRBJ2-1, with D maybe TRBD2 (6 bases). The CDR3 is 14 residues long. V was clipped by 5 bases and J by 6 bases, with 14 bases between them. Germline assignment: CDR1 SGHVS and CDR2 FQNEAQ. CDR3 DNA: TGTGCCAGCAGCATCACGGGACTGCCCAATGAGCAGTTCTTC. This sequence encodes CASSITGLPNEQFF.

The gene calls are TRBV29-1 and TRBJ2-7; 15 bases are shared with TRBD2. Germline V gives CDR1 SQVTM, CDR2 ANQGSEA. The V and J ends lost 6 bases and 5 bases, in that order; junction bases with no gene match: 8. The CDR3 runs to 15 residues. CDR3 loop: CSVRHGTSGGNEQYF. The DNA for the CDR3 is TGCAGCGTCCGACACGGGACTAGCGGGGGGAACGAGCAGTACTTC.

The J gene is TRBJ2-7, the V gene TRBV11-2, with D unresolved. Trimming left V 3 bases short and J 0 bases short, with 3 bases between. CDR3 size: 12 residues. From germline, CDR1 is SGHAT and CDR2 FQNNGV. The CDR3 here is CASSFNSYEQYF. The CDR3, as DNA: TGTGCCAGCAGCTTCAACTCCTACGAGCAGTACTTC.

This chain connects TRBV5-1 to TRBJ2-7, with D possibly matching TRBD1 (6 bases). The ends were cut back, 2 bases at V and 2 bases at J, with 11 bases in the middle. The length of the CDR3 is 14 residues. Germline assignment: CDR1 SGHRS and CDR2 YFSETQ. CDR3 amino acids: CASSFSSGAYEQYF. CDR3 coding DNA: TGCGCCAGCAGCTTTTCGTCAGGGGCCTACGAGCAGTACTTC.

V and J are TRBV5-1 and TRBJ1-4; maybe TRBD1 (6 bases). CDR3 size: 15 residues. Germline V gene lookup returns CDR1 SGHRS and CDR2 YFSETQ. Trimming pared 4 bases from V and 7 bases from J, leaving 17 bases between. The CDR3 loop reads CASSTKTGLGEKLFF. The DNA for the CDR3 is TGCGCCAGCAGCACAAAAACAGGGTTGGGTGAAAAACTGTTTTTT.

This clone was recorded once. The chain employs TRBV10-3 and TRBJ1-2; no firm D call. V was cut by 4 bases and J by 2 bases, with 8 bases left in between. This CDR3 region has 13 residues. Germline V gene lookup returns CDR1 ENHRY and CDR2 SYGVKD. CDR3 region: CAISGQENYGYTF. As DNA, the CDR3 is TGTGCCATCAGTGGGCAGGAAAACTATGGCTACACCTTC.

The V call is TRBV11-1, the J call TRBJ2-5, with TRBD1 matching over 7 bases. CDR1 is SGHAT, CDR2 FQDESV, per germline (reference sequence). The V gene end was trimmed by 5 bases and the J gene end by 3 bases; junction bases not matched to a gene: 12. The CDR3 sequence is 16 residues long. The CDR3 is CASSLGGRGREETQYF. The CDR3 DNA reads TGTGCCAGCAGCCTTGGGGGAAGGGGGCGCGAAGAGACCCAGTACTTC.

CDR3 DNA sequence: TGTGCCAGCAGCGTAGCTCGAGCCACCGGGGAGCTGTTTTTT. Translating it yields CASSVARATGELFF. V usage is TRBV9 and J usage is TRBJ2-2; the D is unclear. The CDR3 runs 14 residues. The germline V gene encodes CDR1 SGDLS and CDR2 YYNGEE. Trimming took off 0 bases at V and 4 bases at J, with 7 bases between the two ends.